This T cell receptor (beta chain) was sequenced for a study of T cells after yellow fever vaccination. For TCR, cDNA came from 5'RACE template switching, which added a universal primer site and UMIs. TCRdb analysed the 5' RACE reads with MiXCR anew, one entry per CDR3 protein. Here the sample spans a few hundred thousand distinct CDR3 sequences, roughly 7.5% being singletons. The CDR3 runs 13 residues. Trimming took 2 bases from V and 0 from J, leaving 4 bases between them. Looked up from germline, CDR1 is SGHVS and CDR2 is FQNEAQ. The chain joins TRBV7-8 to TRBJ1-2; D is unclear. This specimen consisted of PBMCs, obtained roughly seven weeks after the first yellow fever vaccination. This sequence originates from a man aged 18 to 30 who received the YFV17D yellow fever vaccine. The CDR3 nucleotides are TGTGCCAGCAGCTTATTAGCTAACTATGGCTACACCTTC. Translation: CASSLLANYGYTF.